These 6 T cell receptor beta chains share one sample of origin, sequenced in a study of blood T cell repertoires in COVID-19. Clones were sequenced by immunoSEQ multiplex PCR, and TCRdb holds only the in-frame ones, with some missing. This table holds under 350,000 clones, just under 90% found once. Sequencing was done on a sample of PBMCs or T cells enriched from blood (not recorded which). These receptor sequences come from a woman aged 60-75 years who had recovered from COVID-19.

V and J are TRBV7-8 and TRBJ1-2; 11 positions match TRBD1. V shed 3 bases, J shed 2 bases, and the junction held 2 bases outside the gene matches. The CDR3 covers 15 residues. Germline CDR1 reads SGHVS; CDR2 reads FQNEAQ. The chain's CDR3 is CASSLRTGGNYGYTF. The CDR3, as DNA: TGTGCCAGCAGCTTGAGGACAGGGGGCAACTATGGCTACACCTTC.

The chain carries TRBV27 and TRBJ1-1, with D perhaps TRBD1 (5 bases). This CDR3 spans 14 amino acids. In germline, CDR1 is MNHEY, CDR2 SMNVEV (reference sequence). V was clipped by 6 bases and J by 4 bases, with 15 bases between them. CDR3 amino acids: CASSLTWGGTEAFF. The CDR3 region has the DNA TGTGCCAGCAGCCTGACGTGGGGGGGCACTGAAGCTTTCTTT.

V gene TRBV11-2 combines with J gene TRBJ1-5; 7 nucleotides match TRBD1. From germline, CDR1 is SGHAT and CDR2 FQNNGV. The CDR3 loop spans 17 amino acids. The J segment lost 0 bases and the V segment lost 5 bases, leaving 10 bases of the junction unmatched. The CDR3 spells CASSPGTAAYSNQPQHF. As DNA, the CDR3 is TGTGCCAGCAGCCCCGGGACAGCTGCATATAGCAATCAGCCCCAGCATTTT.

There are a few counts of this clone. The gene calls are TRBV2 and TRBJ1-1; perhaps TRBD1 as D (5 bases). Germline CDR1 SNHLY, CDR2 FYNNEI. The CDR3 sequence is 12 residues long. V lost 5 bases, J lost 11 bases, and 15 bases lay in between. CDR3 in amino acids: CASSLPGEYAFF. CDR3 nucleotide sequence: TGTGCCAGCAGTCTCCCGGGGGAGTACGCTTTCTTT.

The CDR3 coding sequence is TGTGCCAGCAGCCCCGGGACTCCTTACGAGCAGTACTTC. It translates to CASSPGTPYEQYF. The chain carries TRBV7-9 and TRBJ2-7; TRBD2 might be the D (6 bases). Germline assignment: CDR1 SEHNR and CDR2 FQNEAQ (reference sequence). V lost 5 bases and J lost 4, with 12 bases in between. The CDR3 extends over 13 amino acids.

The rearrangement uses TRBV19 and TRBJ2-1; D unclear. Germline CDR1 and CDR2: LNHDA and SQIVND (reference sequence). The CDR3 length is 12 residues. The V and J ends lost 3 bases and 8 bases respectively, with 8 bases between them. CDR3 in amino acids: CASSIRVDEQFF. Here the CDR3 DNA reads TGTGCCAGTAGTATCCGTGTAGATGAGCAGTTCTTC.